This T cell receptor (beta chain) was captured by sequencing in a study of cytomegalovirus exposure and HLA in healthy donors. Points from the study as a whole: V- and J-gene trimming of TCR beta was linked (in a later analysis) to a missense DCLRE1C variant. Immune exposure was documented only through CMV serostatus.

The PCR had 60 Vbeta and 13 Jbeta primers. The protocol was immunoSEQ multiplex PCR, while the TCRdb copy is restricted to in-frame clones and leaves out a portion. The sample records 65,000 to 95,000 clones, around 77% being singletons. The CDR3 has 14 amino acids. V shed 6 bases, J shed 2 bases, and the junction held 6 bases outside the gene matches. Germline V lookup: CDR1 MNHNS, CDR2 SASEGT. This clone was counted once. Its antigen is undetermined. It was healthy bone marrow donors who served as donors. The chain joins TRBV6-1 to TRBJ1-2, with 7 bases identical to TRBD1. The specimen was PBMCs. The TCR comes from a man in his forties or fifties in good health and CMV-seronegative. Here the CDR3 DNA reads TGTGCCAGCAGCGAAAAGGGGGCCAACTATGGCTACACCTTC. It specifies CASSEKGANYGYTF.